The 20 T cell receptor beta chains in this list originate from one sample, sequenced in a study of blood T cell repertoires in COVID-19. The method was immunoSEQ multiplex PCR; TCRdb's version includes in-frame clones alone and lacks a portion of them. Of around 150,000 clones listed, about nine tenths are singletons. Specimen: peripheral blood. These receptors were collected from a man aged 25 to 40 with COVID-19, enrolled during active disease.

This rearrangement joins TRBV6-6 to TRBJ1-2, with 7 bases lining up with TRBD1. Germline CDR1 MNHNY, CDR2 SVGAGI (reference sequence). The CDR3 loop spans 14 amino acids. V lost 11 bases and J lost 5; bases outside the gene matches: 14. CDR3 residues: CAGRSRGQDYGYTF. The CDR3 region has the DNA TGTGCCGGTCGCAGCCGCGGACAGGATTATGGCTACACCTTC.

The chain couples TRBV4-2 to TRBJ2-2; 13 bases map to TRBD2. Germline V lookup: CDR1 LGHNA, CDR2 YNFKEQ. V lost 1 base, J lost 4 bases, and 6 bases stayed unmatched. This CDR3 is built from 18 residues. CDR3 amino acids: CASSQAPGTSGATGELFF. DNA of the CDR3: TGTGCCAGCAGCCAAGCCCCCGGGACTAGCGGGGCCACCGGGGAGCTGTTTTTT.

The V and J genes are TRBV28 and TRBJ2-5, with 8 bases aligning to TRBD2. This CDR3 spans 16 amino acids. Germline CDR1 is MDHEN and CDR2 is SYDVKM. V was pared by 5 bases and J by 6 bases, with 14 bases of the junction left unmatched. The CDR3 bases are TGTGCCAGCAGTACCTTTAGCGGGATTAGTCTCCAGACCCAGTACTTC. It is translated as CASSTFSGISLQTQYF. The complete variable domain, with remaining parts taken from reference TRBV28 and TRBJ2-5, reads DVKVTQSSRYLVKRTGEKVFLECVQDMDHENMFWYRQDPGLGLRLIYFSYDVKMKEKGDIPEGYSVSREKKERFSLILESASTNQTSMYLCASSTFSGISLQTQYFGPGTRLLVL.

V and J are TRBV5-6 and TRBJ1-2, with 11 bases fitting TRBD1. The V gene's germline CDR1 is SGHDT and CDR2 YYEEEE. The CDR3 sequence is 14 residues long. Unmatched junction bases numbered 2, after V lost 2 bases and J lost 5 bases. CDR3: CASSFWDRGYGYTF. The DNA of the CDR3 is TGTGCCAGCAGCTTTTGGGACAGGGGGTATGGCTACACCTTC.

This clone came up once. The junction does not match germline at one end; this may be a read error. This chain's CDR3 is CASSPPHSVYNEQFF. CDR3 nucleotides: TGTGCCAGCTCCCCACCACATTCAGTTTACAATGAGCAGTTCTTC. This chain links TRBV18 with TRBJ2-1; D unresolved. Germline V gene sequence: CDR1 KGHSH, CDR2 LQKENI. CDR3 length equals 15 residues.

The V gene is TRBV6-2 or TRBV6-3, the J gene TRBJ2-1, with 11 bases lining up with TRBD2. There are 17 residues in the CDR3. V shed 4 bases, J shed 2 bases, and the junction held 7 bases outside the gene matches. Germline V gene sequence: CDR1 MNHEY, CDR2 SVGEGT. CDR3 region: CASSSPGSGRAYNEQFF. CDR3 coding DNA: TGTGCCAGCAGTTCCCCGGGTAGCGGGAGGGCCTACAATGAGCAGTTCTTC.

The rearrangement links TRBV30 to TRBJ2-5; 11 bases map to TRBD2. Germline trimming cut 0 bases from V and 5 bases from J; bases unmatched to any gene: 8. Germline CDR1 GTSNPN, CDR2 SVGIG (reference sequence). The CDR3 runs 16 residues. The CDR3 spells CAWSVRRGLAGETQYF. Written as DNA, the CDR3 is TGTGCCTGGAGTGTACGTAGAGGACTAGCGGGTGAGACCCAGTACTTC.

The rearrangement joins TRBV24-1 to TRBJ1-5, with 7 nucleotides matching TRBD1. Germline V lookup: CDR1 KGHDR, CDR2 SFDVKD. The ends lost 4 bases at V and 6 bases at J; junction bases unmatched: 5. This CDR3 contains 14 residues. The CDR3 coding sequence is TGTGCCACCAGTGACACAGGGGCAGGTCAGCCCCAGCATTTT. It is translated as CATSDTGAGQPQHF.

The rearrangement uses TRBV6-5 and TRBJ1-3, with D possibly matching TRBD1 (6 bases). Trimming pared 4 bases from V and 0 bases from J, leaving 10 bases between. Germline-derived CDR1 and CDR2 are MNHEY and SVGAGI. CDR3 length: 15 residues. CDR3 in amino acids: CASSLTGPSGNTIYF. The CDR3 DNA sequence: TGTGCCAGCAGTTTGACAGGCCCCTCTGGAAACACCATATATTTT.

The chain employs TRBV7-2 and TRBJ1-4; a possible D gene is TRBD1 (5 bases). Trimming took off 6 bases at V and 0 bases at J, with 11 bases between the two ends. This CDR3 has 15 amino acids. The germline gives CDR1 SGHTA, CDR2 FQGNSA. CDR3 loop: CASSPSGATNEKLFF. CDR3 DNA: TGTGCCAGCAGTCCCTCGGGGGCAACTAATGAAAAACTGTTTTTT. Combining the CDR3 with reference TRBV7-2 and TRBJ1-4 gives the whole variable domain GAGVSQSPSNKVTEKGKDVELRCDPISGHTALYWYRQSLGQGLEFLIYFQGNSAPDKSGLPSDRFSAERTGGSVSTLTIQRTQQEDSAVYLCASSPSGATNEKLFFGSGTQLSVL.

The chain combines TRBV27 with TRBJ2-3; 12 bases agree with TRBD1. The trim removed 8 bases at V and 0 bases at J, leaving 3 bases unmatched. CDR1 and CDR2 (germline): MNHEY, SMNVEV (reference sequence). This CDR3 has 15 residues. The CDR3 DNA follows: TGTGCCAGCGGGGACAGGGGGCCTAGCACAGATACGCAGTATTTT. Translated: CASGDRGPSTDTQYF.

This CDR3 reads CASSLGGNTQYF. In nucleotides, the CDR3 is TGTGCCAGCAGCCTCGGCGGTAATACGCAGTATTTT. The rearrangement links TRBV7-9 to TRBJ2-3; no clear D gene. The V gene's germline CDR1 is SEHNR and CDR2 FQNEAQ (reference sequence). The CDR3 totals 12 residues. Deletions cut 5 bases from V and 7 bases from J, with 10 bases between.

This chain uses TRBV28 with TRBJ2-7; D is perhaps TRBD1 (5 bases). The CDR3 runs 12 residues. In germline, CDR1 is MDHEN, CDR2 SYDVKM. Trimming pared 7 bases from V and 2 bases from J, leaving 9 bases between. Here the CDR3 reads CASNARAYEQYF. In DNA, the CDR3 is TGTGCCAGCAATGCCAGGGCCTACGAGCAGTACTTC.

The CDR3 loop is CAWSSAGARQYF. As DNA, the CDR3 is TGTGCCTGGAGTTCCGCGGGCGCGCGACAGTACTTC. V usage is TRBV30 and J usage is TRBJ2-7; D might be TRBD2 (5 bases). With 2 bases removed from V and 10 bases from J, the gap between germline ends came to 15 bases. The CDR3 is 12 residues long. The germline gives CDR1 GTSNPN, CDR2 SVGIG (reference sequence). Complete variable domain (other parts from reference TRBV30 and TRBJ2-7): SQTIHQWPATLVQPVGSPLSLECTVEGTSNPNLYWYRQAAGRGLQLLFYSVGIGQISSEVPQNLSASRPQDRQFILSSKKLLLSDSGFYLCAWSSAGARQYFGPGTRLTVT.

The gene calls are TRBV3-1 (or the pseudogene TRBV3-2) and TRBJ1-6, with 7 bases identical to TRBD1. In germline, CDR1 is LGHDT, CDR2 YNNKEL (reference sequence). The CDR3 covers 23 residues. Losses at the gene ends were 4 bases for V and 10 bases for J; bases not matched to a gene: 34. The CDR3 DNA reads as TGTGCCAGCAGCCCCTCCCGCCGAGAGGGGGCTACTACCCCTTTCAGGGAAGACTCACCCCTCCACTTT. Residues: CASSPSRREGATTPFREDSPLHF.

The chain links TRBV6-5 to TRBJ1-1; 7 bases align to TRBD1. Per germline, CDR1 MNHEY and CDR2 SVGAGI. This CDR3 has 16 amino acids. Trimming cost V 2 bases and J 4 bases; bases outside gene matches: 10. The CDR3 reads CASSYGTGDLRTEAFF. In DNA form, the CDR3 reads TGTGCCAGCAGTTACGGAACAGGGGACCTACGCACTGAAGCTTTCTTT.

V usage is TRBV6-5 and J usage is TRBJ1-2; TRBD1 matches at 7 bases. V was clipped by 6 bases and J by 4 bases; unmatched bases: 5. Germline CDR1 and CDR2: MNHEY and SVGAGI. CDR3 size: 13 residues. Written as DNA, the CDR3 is TGTGCCAGCAGGAGGACAGGAGTCTATGGCTACACCTTC. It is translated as CASRRTGVYGYTF.

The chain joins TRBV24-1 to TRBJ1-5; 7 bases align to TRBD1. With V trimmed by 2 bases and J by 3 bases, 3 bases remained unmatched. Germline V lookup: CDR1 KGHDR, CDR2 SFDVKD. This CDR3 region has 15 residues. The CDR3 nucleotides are TGTGCCACCAGTGATTGGGGACAGCCCAATCAGCCCCAGCATTTT. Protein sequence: CATSDWGQPNQPQHF.

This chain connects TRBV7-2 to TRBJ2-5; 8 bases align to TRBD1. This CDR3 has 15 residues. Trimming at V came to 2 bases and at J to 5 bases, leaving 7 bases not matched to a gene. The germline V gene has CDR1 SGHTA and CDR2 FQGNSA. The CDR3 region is CASSLQDRAAETQYF. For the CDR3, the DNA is TGTGCCAGCAGCTTACAGGACAGGGCGGCGGAGACCCAGTACTTC.

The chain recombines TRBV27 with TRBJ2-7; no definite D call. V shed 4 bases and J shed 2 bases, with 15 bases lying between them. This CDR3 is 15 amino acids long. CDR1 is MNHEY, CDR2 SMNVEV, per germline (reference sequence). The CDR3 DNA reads TGTGCCAGCAGTTCTCTGTCTGGAGCTCCCTACGAGCAGTACTTC. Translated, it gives CASSSLSGAPYEQYF.